This T cell receptor (beta chain) was sequenced in a study of control samples from healthy donors and cancer patients. CDR1 and CDR2 from the germline V gene are SGHRS and YFSETQ. V was clipped by 7 bases and J by 4 bases; unmatched bases: 18. This CDR3 region has 18 residues. Produced via immunoSEQ multiplex PCR; TCRdb's table is partial and in-frame only. The repertoire consists of about 51,000 clones, with approximately 91% occurring once and the leading ten covering approximately 40%. The receptor was derived from a man aged 45-65 years with head and neck cancer. The rearrangement joins TRBV5-1 to TRBJ2-3; TRBD1 matches at 10 bases. Source material: PBMCs. CDR3 amino acids: CASSERSGGTGASDTQYF. The CDR3 DNA sequence: TGCGCCAGCTCCGAACGGAGTGGGGGGACAGGGGCATCAGATACGCAGTATTTT.